Detailed here is one T cell receptor beta chain. CDR1 and CDR2 from the germline V gene are MNHEY and SVGAGI. The ends lost 6 bases at V and 8 bases at J; junction bases unmatched: 9. The CDR3 is 14 residues long. The record originates from a study of blood T cell repertoires in COVID-19. The repertoire was sequenced with immunoSEQ multiplex PCR; TCRdb's copy has only in-frame clones and lacks some. Among over 100,000 clones listed, 70% to 90% were seen once. Sequences were obtained from peripheral blood. The V call is TRBV6-5, the J call TRBJ1-2; 10 bases line up with TRBD1. The TCR originated in a man aged 45 to 65 with acute or convalescent COVID-19. CDR3 bases: TGTGCCAGCAGGGAGACCGGGACAGGGGCCGGCTACACCTTC. Its translation: CASRETGTGAGYTF.